This is a list of T cell receptor beta chains from one sample in a study of cytotoxic CD8 clonotypes in ibrutinib-treated CLL. Libraries were prepared by immunoSEQ multiplex PCR; TCRdb keeps only in-frame clonotypes and omits some of them. The sample comprises approximately 70,000 clones, approximately 90% of which are singletons, and roughly 3% rests with the top ten. The source was PBMCs, collected after 12 months of ibrutinib treatment. The source is a human donor with chronic lymphocytic leukemia. Both conserved end residues are part of each CDR3. A D gene is named only where the DNA matches it firmly. Clone size is given for some rows only: seen once, a few or many times, or a class if the clone is expanded.

size | J | V | D | DNA | CDR3
. | TRBJ2-2 | TRBV6-1 | . | TGTGCCAGCAATACCGCCGGGGAGCTGTTTTTT | CASNTAGELFF
. | TRBJ1-3 | TRBV4-1 | . | TGCGCCAGCAGCCATCCCCTGCGCAGGGGTATTTCTGGAAACACCATATATTTT | CASSHPLRRGISGNTIYF
. | TRBJ2-2 | TRBV4-1 | . | TGCGCCAGCAGCCCCGGAGGTCGGAGGGCTGTTCGGATCGGGGAGCTGTTTTTT | CASSPGGRRAVRIGELFF
. | TRBJ2-3 | TRBV6-1 | . | TGTGCCAGCAGTGAGGGGGGCCAGGCCCGCACAGATACGCAGTATTTT | CASSEGGQARTDTQYF
. | TRBJ1-4 | TRBV7-9 | . | TGTGCCAGCAGCTTACCCGATGAAAAACTGTTTTTT | CASSLPDEKLFF
. | TRBJ2-7 | TRBV27 | TRBD1 | TGTGCCAGCAGTTTACTCGGGACAGGACACTCCTACGAGCAGTACTTC | CASSLLGTGHSYEQYF
once | TRBJ1-2 | TRBV5-6 | . | TGTGCCAGCAGCTTGGGGCGCTATGGCTACACCTTC | CASSLGRYGYTF
once | TRBJ2-1 | TRBV6-5 | . | TGTGCCAGCAGTTACTCGCGGAGGACGTACAATGAGCAGTTCTTC | CASSYSRRTYNEQFF
. | TRBJ1-1 | TRBV14 | . | TGTGCCAGCAGCCAAGTTGGGCAGTACACTGAAGCTTTCTTT | CASSQVGQYTEAFF
once | TRBJ1-2 | TRBV6-6 | . | TGTGCCAGCAGTTACTCGGCAGGGGTCGACTATGGCTACACCTTC | CASSYSAGVDYGYTF
. | TRBJ1-3 | TRBV18 | . | TGTGCCAGCTCACCCTCGGCGGATGGAAACACCATATATTTT | CASSPSADGNTIYF
. | TRBJ2-3 | TRBV29-1 | . | TGCAGCCCAAGTTTGGGGGATACGCAGTATTTT | CSPSLGDTQYF
. | TRBJ2-7 | TRBV18 | TRBD2 | TGTGCCAGCTCACCTACAGCGGGAGGGCCCTACGAGCAGTACTTC | CASSPTAGGPYEQYF
. | TRBJ2-3 | TRBV20-1 | . | TGCAGTGCTAGGGTAGGGGATACGCAGTATTTT | CSARVGDTQYF
. | TRBJ1-2 | TRBV19 | . | TGTGCCAGTAGTATAGGTCGGGGGTTAATTGGCTACACCTTC | CASSIGRGLIGYTF
. | TRBJ2-1 | TRBV20-1 | . | TGCAGGGCGAAGGGGGGACTTGGTTTGTTCTTC | CRAKGGLGLFF
. | TRBJ2-7 | TRBV2 | TRBD2 | TGTGCCAGCAGGAGGACTAGCAGACTATACGAGCAGTACTTC | CASRRTSRLYEQYF
. | TRBJ2-3 | TRBV30 | TRBD2 | TGTGCCTGGACCAGCGGGACTAGCGGCACAGATACGCAGTATTTT | CAWTSGTSGTDTQYF
. | TRBJ1-2 | TRBV6-1 | . | TGTGCCAGCAGTGATCTCAGGCCGGTAGTCTATGGCTACACCTTC | CASSDLRPVVYGYTF
. | TRBJ1-6 | TRBV6-1 | . | TGTGCCAGCGAGGGGTATTCACCCCTCCACTTT | CASEGYSPLHF
. | TRBJ2-1 | TRBV6-5 | . | TGTGCCAGCAGGACTCAGGGGGGCTCCTACAATGAGCAGTTCTTC | CASRTQGGSYNEQFF
. | TRBJ2-7 | TRBV30 | . | TGTGCCTGGAGTTGGCAGCTGGGCGAGCAGTACTTC | CAWSWQLGEQYF
. | TRBJ2-7 | TRBV2 | . | TGTGCCAGCAGTGATCCAAAACAAGGACCGGGGATTTCTACGGAGCAGTACTTC | CASSDPKQGPGISTEQYF
. | TRBJ1-4 | TRBV5-1 | . | TGCGCCAGCAGCCGGGAGGGCACTAATGAAAAACTGTTTTTT | CASSREGTNEKLFF
. | TRBJ2-3 | TRBV18 | TRBD2 | TGTGCCACCCCGGACAAGGGGCTAGCGGGAGTCCGGGATACGCAGTATTTT | CATPDKGLAGVRDTQYF
few | TRBJ1-2 | TRBV11-2 | . | TGTGCCAGCAGCTTAACCGGGACCTATGGCTACACCTTC | CASSLTGTYGYTF
. | TRBJ1-2 | TRBV7-9 | . | TGTGCCAGCAGCCTATTTCGGGAACCTAAAGGGTTTTTCTATGGCTACACCTTC | CASSLFREPKGFFYGYTF
once | TRBJ1-2 | TRBV6-5 | TRBD1 | TGTGCCAGCATTAAACGGACAGGTCCCAACTATGGCTACACCTTC | CASIKRTGPNYGYTF
once | TRBJ2-3 | TRBV5-1 | . | TGCGCCAGCAGCACACAACTCGGGACTCAGCTGCGCACAGATACGCAGTATTTT | CASSTQLGTQLRTDTQYF
. | TRBJ1-2 | TRBV30 | . | TGTGCCTGGAGTGCTGGAGCTGGCTACACCTTC | CAWSAGAGYTF
. | TRBJ2-7 | TRBV27 | TRBD1 | TGTGCCACCGCTGAACGAGGGGGGACAGGAACCTACGAGCAGTACTTC | CATAERGGTGTYEQYF
. | TRBJ2-3 | TRBV21-1 | . | TGTGCCAGCAGCACGCTCCGGGACACAGATACGCAGTATTTT | CASSTLRDTDTQYF
. | TRBJ2-7 | TRBV7-9 | . | TGTGCCAGCAGCTCCTACGAGCAGTACTTC | CASSSYEQYF
. | TRBJ2-7 | TRBV6-5 | . | TGTGCCAGCAGCTCGGACCTGCGGTACGAGCAGTACTTC | CASSSDLRYEQYF
once | TRBJ2-5 | TRBV29-1 | . | TGCAGCGTTGAAGATAAGCCTGCTCGGGAGACCCAGTACTTC | CSVEDKPARETQYF
. | TRBJ1-1 | TRBV2 | . | TGTGCCAGCAGTGAAACACGTTCAATGAACACTGAAGCTTTCTTT | CASSETRSMNTEAFF
few | TRBJ1-5 | TRBV7-3 | TRBD1 | TGTGCCAGCAGCCCAGGGGGCGTTCAGCCCCAGCATTTT | CASSPGGVQPQHF
. | TRBJ2-4 | TRBV7-6 | TRBD1 | TGTGCCAGCAGCTCGGCCAGGGGGCCGACCGGCTTTGTAGCCAAAAACATTCAGTACTTC | CASSSARGPTGFVAKNIQYF
. | TRBJ1-2 | TRBV6-4 | . | TGTGCCAGCAGTGCCCTACCTACCCGACAGATCTATGGCTACACCTTC | CASSALPTRQIYGYTF
once | TRBJ2-1 | TRBV28 | TRBD2 | TGTGCCAGCAGTTTACTAGCGGAGACATTCAATGAGCAGTTCTTC | CASSLLAETFNEQFF